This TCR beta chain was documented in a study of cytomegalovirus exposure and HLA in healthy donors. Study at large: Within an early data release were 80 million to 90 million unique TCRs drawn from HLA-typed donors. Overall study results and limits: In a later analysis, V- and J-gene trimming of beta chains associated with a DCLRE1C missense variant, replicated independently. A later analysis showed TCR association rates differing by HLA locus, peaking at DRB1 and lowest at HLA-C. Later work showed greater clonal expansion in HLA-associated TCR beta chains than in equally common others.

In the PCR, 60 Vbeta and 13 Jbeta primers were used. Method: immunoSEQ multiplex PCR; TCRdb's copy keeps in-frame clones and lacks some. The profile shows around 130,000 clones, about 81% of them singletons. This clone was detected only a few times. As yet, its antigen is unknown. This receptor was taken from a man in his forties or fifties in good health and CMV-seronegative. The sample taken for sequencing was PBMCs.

CDR3: CASRTNSYEQYF. The CDR3 DNA follows: TGTGCCAGCAGAACCAACAGCTACGAGCAGTACTTC. J is TRBJ2-7 and V is TRBV28; D ambiguous. CDR1 and CDR2 from the germline V gene are MDHEN and SYDVKM. Trimming stripped 6 bases from V and 3 bases from J, with 9 bases between. This CDR3 region has 12 residues.